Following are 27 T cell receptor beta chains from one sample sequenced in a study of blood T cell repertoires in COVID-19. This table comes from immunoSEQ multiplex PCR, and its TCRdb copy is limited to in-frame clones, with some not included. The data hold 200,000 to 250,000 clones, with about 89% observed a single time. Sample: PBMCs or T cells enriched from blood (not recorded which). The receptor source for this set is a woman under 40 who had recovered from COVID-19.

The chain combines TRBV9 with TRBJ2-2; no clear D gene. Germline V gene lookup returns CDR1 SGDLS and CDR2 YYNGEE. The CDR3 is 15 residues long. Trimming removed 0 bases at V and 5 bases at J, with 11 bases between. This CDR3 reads CASSVGGDGTGELFF. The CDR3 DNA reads TGTGCCAGCAGCGTAGGAGGCGACGGAACCGGGGAGCTGTTTTTT. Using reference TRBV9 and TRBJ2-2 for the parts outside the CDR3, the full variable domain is DSGVTQTPKHLITATGQRVTLRCSPRSGDLSVYWYQQSLDQGLQFLIQYYNGEERAKGNILERFSAQQFPDLHSELNLSSLELGDSALYFCASSVGGDGTGELFFGEGSRLTVL.

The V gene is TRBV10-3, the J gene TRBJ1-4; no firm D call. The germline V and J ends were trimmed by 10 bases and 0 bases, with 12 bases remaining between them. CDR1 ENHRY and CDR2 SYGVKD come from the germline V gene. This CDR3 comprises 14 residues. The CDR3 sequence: CATKEGTTNEKLFF. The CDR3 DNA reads TGTGCCACCAAGGAGGGCACAACTAATGAAAAACTGTTTTTT.

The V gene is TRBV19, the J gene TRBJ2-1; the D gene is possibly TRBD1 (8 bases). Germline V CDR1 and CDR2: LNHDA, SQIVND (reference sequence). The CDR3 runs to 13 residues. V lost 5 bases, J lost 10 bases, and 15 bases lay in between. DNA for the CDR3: TGTGCCAGTAGTGTCAAACAGGGGGGGGAGCAGTTCTTC. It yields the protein CASSVKQGGEQFF.

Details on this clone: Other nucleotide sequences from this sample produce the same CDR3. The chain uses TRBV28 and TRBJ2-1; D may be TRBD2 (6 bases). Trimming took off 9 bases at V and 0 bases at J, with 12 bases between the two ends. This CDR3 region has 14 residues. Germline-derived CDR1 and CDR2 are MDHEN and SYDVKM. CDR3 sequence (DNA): TGTGCCAGTTCCCTGGAGGGCTCCTACAATGAGCAGTTCTTC. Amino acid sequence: CASSLEGSYNEQFF.

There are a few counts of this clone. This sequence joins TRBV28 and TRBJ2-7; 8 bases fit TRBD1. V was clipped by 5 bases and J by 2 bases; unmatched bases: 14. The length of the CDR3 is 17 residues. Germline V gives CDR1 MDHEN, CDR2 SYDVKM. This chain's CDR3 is CASSTRQGASVAYEQYF. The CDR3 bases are TGTGCCAGCAGTACCCGGCAGGGGGCTAGCGTAGCCTACGAGCAGTACTTC.

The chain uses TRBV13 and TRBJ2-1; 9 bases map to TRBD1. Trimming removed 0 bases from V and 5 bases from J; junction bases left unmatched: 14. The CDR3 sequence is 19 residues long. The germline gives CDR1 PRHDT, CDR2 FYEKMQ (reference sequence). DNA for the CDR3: TGTGCCAGCAGCTTAGGCCCCCTAATCGACAGGGGGACAGACAATGAGCAGTTCTTC. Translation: CASSLGPLIDRGTDNEQFF.

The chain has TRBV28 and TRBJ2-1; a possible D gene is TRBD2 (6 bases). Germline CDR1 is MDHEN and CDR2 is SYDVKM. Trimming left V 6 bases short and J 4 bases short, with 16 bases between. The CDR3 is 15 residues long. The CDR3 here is CASRDLRGGYNEQFF. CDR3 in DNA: TGTGCCAGCAGGGACCTCCGTGGGGGGTACAATGAGCAGTTCTTC.

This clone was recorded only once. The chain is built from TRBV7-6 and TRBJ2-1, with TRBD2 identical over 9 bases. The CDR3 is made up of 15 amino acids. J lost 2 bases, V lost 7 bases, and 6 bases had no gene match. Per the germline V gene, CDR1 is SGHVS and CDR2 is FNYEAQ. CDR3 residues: CASTQRLAAYNEQFF. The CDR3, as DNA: TGTGCCAGCACTCAGAGACTAGCGGCCTACAATGAGCAGTTCTTC.

This chain's CDR3 is CASRAGTSAGTQYF. The CDR3 DNA follows: TGTGCCAGCAGAGCCGGGACTAGCGCGGGGACCCAGTACTTC. The chain has TRBV6-5 and TRBJ2-5; 10 bases map to TRBD2. The CDR3 length is 14 residues. Germline V gene data show CDR1 as MNHEY and CDR2 as SVGAGI. With V trimmed by 6 bases and J by 7 bases, 8 bases remained unmatched.

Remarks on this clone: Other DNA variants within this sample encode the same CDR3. CDR3 coding DNA: TGTGCCAGCAGCCCGGGACAGGTCTATGGCTACACCTTC. Translation gives CASSPGQVYGYTF. This chain joins TRBV6-2 or TRBV6-3 and TRBJ1-2, with 8 bases fitting TRBD1. There are 13 residues in the CDR3. CDR1 is MNHEY, CDR2 SVGEGT, per germline. V lost 6 bases, J lost 4 bases, and 4 bases stayed unmatched.

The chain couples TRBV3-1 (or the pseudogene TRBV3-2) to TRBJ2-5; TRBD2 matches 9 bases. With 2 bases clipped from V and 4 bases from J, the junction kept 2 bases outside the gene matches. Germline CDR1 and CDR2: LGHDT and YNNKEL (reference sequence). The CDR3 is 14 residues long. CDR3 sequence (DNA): TGTGCCAGCAGCCAATTAGCGGGAGTAGAGACCCAGTACTTC. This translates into CASSQLAGVETQYF.

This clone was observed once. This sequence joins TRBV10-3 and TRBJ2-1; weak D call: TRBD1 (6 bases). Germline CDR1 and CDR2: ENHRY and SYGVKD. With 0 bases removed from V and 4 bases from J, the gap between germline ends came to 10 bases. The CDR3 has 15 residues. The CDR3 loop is CAISESQGIYNEQFF. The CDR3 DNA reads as TGTGCCATCAGTGAGTCACAGGGTATATACAATGAGCAGTTCTTC.

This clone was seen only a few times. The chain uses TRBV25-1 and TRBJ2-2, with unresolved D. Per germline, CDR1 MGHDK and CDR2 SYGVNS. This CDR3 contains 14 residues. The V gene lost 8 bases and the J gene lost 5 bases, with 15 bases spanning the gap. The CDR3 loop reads CASETPVATGELFF. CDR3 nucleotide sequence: TGTGCCAGCGAAACCCCTGTGGCTACCGGGGAGCTGTTTTTT.

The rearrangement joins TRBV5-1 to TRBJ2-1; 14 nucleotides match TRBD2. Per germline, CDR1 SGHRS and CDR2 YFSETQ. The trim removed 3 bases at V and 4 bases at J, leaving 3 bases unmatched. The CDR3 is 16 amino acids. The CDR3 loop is CASSSRTSGGYNEQFF. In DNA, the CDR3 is TGCGCCAGCAGCTCGCGGACTAGCGGGGGGTACAATGAGCAGTTCTTC. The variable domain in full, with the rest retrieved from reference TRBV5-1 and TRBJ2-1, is KAGVTQTPRYLIKTRGQQVTLSCSPISGHRSVSWYQQTPGQGLQFLFEYFSETQRNKGNFPGRFSGRQFSNSRSEMNVSTLELGDSALYLCASSSRTSGGYNEQFFGPGTRLTVL.

Here the CDR3 DNA reads TGTGCCAGCACCGTGGGGGGGGCGGCTCGTGGCTACACCTTC. Amino acids: CASTVGGAARGYTF. The chain has TRBV28 and TRBJ1-2; a weak D match, TRBD1 (6 bases). V was clipped by 7 bases and J by 7 bases, with 19 bases between them. The CDR3 contains 14 residues. Germline assignment: CDR1 MDHEN and CDR2 SYDVKM.

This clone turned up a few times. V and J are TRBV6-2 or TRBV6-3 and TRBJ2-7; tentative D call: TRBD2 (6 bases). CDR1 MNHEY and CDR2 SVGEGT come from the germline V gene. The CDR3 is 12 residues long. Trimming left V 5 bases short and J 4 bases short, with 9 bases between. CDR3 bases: TGTGCCAGCAGTCGGGACTTGTACGAGCAGTACTTC. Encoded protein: CASSRDLYEQYF.

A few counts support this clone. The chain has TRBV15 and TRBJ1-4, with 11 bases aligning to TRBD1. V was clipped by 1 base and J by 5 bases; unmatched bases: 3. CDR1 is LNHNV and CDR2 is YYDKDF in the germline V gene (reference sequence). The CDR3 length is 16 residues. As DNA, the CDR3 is TGTGCCACCAGCAGAGGGACAGGGGGCTCAAATGAAAAACTGTTTTTT. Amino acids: CATSRGTGGSNEKLFF.

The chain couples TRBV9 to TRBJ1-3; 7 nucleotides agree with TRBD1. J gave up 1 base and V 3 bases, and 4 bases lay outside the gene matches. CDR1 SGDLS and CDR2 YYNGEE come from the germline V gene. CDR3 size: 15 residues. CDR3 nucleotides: TGTGCCAGCAGCGCCAGGGGGGCTTCTGGAAACACCATATATTTT. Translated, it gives CASSARGASGNTIYF. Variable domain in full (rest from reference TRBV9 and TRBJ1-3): DSGVTQTPKHLITATGQRVTLRCSPRSGDLSVYWYQQSLDQGLQFLIQYYNGEERAKGNILERFSAQQFPDLHSELNLSSLELGDSALYFCASSARGASGNTIYFGEGSWLTVV.

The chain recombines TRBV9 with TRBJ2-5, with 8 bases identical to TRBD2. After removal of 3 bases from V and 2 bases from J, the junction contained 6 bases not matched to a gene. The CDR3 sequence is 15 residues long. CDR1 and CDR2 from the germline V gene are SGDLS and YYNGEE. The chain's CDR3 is CASSALAGIQETQYF. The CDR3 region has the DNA TGTGCCAGCAGCGCTCTAGCGGGCATTCAAGAGACCCAGTACTTC.

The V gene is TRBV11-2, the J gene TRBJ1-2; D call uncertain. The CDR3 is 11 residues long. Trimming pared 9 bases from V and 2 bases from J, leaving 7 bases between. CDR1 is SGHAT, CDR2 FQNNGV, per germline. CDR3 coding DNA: TGTGCCAGTACACAGAACTATGGCTACACCTTC. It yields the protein CASTQNYGYTF.

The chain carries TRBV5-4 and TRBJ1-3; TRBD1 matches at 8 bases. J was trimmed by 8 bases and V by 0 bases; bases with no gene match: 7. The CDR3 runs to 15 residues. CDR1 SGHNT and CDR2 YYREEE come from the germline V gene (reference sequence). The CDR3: CASSLGQGAGYTIYF. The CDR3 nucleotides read TGTGCCAGCAGCTTGGGGCAGGGGGCCGGTTACACCATATATTTT.

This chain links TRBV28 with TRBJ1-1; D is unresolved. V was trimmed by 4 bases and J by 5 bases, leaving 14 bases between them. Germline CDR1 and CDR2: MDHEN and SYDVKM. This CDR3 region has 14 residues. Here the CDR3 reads CASSSPSRETEAFF. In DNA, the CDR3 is TGTGCCAGCAGTTCTCCCTCCCGGGAGACTGAAGCTTTCTTT.

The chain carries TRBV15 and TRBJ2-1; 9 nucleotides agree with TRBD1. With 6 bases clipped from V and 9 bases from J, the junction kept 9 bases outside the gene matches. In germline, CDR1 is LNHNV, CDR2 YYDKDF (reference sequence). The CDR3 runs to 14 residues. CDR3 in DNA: TGTGCCACCAGAAGGACAGGGGACTTTCTTGAGCAGTTCTTC. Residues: CATRRTGDFLEQFF.

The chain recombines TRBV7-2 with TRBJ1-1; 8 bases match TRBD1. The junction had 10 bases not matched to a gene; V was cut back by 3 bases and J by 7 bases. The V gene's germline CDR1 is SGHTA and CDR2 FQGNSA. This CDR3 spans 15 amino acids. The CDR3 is CASSFNRGMILEAFF. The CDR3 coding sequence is TGTGCCAGCAGCTTTAACAGGGGGATGATCCTTGAAGCTTTCTTT.

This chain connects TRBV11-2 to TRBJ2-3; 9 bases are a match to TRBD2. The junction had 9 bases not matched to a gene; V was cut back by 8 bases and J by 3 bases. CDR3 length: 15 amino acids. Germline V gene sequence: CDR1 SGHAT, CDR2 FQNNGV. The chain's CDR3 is CASFSGGRVTDTQYF. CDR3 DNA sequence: TGTGCCAGCTTTAGTGGCGGGAGGGTGACAGATACGCAGTATTTT.

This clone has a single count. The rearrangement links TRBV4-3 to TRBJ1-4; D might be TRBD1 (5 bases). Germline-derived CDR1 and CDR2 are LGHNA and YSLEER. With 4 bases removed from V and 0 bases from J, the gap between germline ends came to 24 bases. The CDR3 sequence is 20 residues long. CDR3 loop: CASSRKIPGQGIATNEKLFF. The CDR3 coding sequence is TGCGCCAGCAGCCGTAAGATTCCCGGGCAGGGTATTGCAACTAATGAAAAACTGTTTTTT.

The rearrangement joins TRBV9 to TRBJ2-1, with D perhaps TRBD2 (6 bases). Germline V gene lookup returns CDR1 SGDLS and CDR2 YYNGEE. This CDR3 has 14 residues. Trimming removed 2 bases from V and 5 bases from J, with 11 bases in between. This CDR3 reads CASSVGLFNNEQFF. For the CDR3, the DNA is TGTGCCAGCAGCGTGGGACTCTTTAACAATGAGCAGTTCTTC.